A single sample gave rise to the 29 T cell receptor beta chains below, sequenced in a study of blood T cell repertoires in COVID-19. Method: immunoSEQ multiplex PCR; TCRdb's copy keeps in-frame clones and lacks some. This table holds about 280,000 clones, about 89% found once. The sample consisted of peripheral blood. These receptors were obtained from a man between 40 and 49 years old with acute or convalescent COVID-19.

The chain employs TRBV30 and TRBJ2-1; no firm D call. The V gene lost 0 bases and the J gene lost 7 bases, with 13 bases spanning the gap. Germline V CDR1 and CDR2: GTSNPN, SVGIG (reference sequence). CDR3 length equals 14 residues. In DNA form, the CDR3 reads TGTGCCTGGAGTGTCAGAGCGCGGTGGAATGAGCAGTTCTTC. Translated, it gives CAWSVRARWNEQFF.

This chain joins TRBV2 and TRBJ2-7; perhaps TRBD1 as D (5 bases). Trimming stripped 6 bases from V and 3 bases from J, with 12 bases between. Per germline, CDR1 SNHLY and CDR2 FYNNEI. The CDR3 covers 13 residues. In DNA form, the CDR3 reads TGTGCCAGCAGCGCCAGGGTACTCTACGAGCAGTACTTC. As protein: CASSARVLYEQYF.

For this clone: The same CDR3 is also encoded by other DNA sequences in this sample. The chain couples TRBV5-1 to TRBJ1-6; 8 bases fit TRBD1. There are 14 residues in the CDR3. With V trimmed by 4 bases and J by 7 bases, 4 bases remained unmatched. CDR1 is SGHRS, CDR2 YFSETQ, per germline. CDR3: CASSPGTGNSPLHF. The CDR3 coding sequence is TGCGCCAGCAGCCCCGGGACAGGCAATTCACCCCTCCACTTT.

V is TRBV10-2 and J is TRBJ2-7; 8 bases fit TRBD1. J was trimmed by 2 bases and V by 11 bases; bases with no gene match: 8. The CDR3 is 13 amino acids. Germline V lookup: CDR1 WSHSY, CDR2 SAAADI. CDR3 amino acids: CASAGQGAYEQYF. CDR3 nucleotide sequence: TGCGCCTCCGCTGGACAGGGAGCCTACGAGCAGTACTTC.

CDR3 sequence: CASSRLGPGTSGYTF. CDR3 nucleotides: TGTGCCAGCAGTCGTCTTGGGCCCGGGACAAGCGGCTACACCTTC. V is TRBV6-5 and J is TRBJ1-2, with D possibly TRBD1 on 6 matching bases. Trimming left V 5 bases short and J 8 bases short, with 21 bases between. Germline V lookup: CDR1 MNHEY, CDR2 SVGAGI. The CDR3 runs to 15 residues.

CDR3 region: CASSPAGVLSTDTQYF. The CDR3 DNA sequence: TGTGCCAGCAGCCCCGCCGGGGTTCTTAGCACAGATACGCAGTATTTT. The V call is TRBV7-9, the J call TRBJ2-3; TRBD2 might be the D (5 bases). The CDR3 spans 16 residues. Germline CDR1 SEHNR, CDR2 FQNEAQ (reference sequence). V lost 5 bases and J 0 bases, leaving 15 bases between the germline ends.

The CDR3 DNA is TGTGCCAGCAGCAGTTTGTCGGGGTATGGAACCCTCCACTTT. Translating it yields CASSSLSGYGTLHF. The chain employs TRBV2 and TRBJ1-6; D gene uncertain. CDR3 length equals 14 residues. With 6 bases removed from V and 14 bases from J, the gap between germline ends came to 20 bases. The germline V gene encodes CDR1 SNHLY and CDR2 FYNNEI.

CDR3 nucleotide sequence: TGTGCCAGCAGCCAACACCGACAGGGAGCCTACGAGCAGTACTTC. Encoded protein: CASSQHRQGAYEQYF. The chain couples TRBV3-1 (or the pseudogene TRBV3-2) to TRBJ2-7, with TRBD1 matching 7 bases. Germline V gene data show CDR1 as LGHDT and CDR2 as YNNKEL (reference sequence). The CDR3 is made up of 15 amino acids. The V and J ends lost 2 bases and 2 bases, in that order; junction bases with no gene match: 6.

V is TRBV10-1 and J is TRBJ2-2; 7 nucleotides line up with TRBD1. CDR3 length: 15 amino acids. Germline trimming cut 10 bases from V and 7 bases from J; bases unmatched to any gene: 15. The V gene's germline CDR1 is WNHNN and CDR2 SYGVQD (reference sequence). The CDR3 is CANISSDRAGGELFF. The DNA of the CDR3 is TGCGCCAACATATCGAGCGACAGGGCGGGCGGGGAGCTGTTTTTT.

CDR3 nucleotides: TGTGCCAGCAGTGAAGCGCTAAGTATCCATCAGCCCCAGCATTTT. This codes for CASSEALSIHQPQHF. The chain uses TRBV2 and TRBJ1-5; D is unresolved. This CDR3 has 15 residues. V dropped 0 bases and J dropped 5 bases, with 11 bases sitting between them. Germline-derived CDR1 and CDR2 are SNHLY and FYNNEI. Variable domain in full (rest from reference TRBV2 and TRBJ1-5): EPEVTQTPSHQVTQMGQEVILRCVPISNHLYFYWYRQILGQKVEFLVSFYNNEISEKSEIFDDQFSVERPDGSNFTLKIRSTKLEDSAMYFCASSEALSIHQPQHFGDGTRLSIL.

The chain couples TRBV6-5 to TRBJ1-1; D not certain. The length of the CDR3 is 13 residues. Trimming left V 6 bases short and J 6 bases short, with 14 bases between. CDR1 MNHEY and CDR2 SVGAGI come from the germline V gene. The CDR3 reads CASSETRVSEAFF. Written as DNA, the CDR3 is TGTGCCAGCAGCGAGACTAGAGTCTCTGAAGCTTTCTTT.

The table lists this clone with a count of one. The CDR3, as DNA: TGCGCCAGCAGCGTGGGACAGGGCGGCCTCTATGGCTACACCTTC. Amino acids: CASSVGQGGLYGYTF. V gene TRBV5-1 combines with J gene TRBJ1-2; 9 nucleotides align to TRBD1. This CDR3 contains 15 residues. The germline V gene has CDR1 SGHRS and CDR2 YFSETQ. V was pared by 4 bases and J by 4 bases, with 8 bases of the junction left unmatched. The full variable domain, completed using reference TRBV5-1 and TRBJ1-2, is KAGVTQTPRYLIKTRGQQVTLSCSPISGHRSVSWYQQTPGQGLQFLFEYFSETQRNKGNFPGRFSGRQFSNSRSEMNVSTLELGDSALYLCASSVGQGGLYGYTFGSGTRLTVV.

The J gene is TRBJ2-1, the V gene TRBV27; maybe TRBD1 (5 bases). Trimming pared 2 bases from V and 4 bases from J, leaving 18 bases between. The CDR3 contains 17 residues. The V gene's germline CDR1 is MNHEY and CDR2 SMNVEV (reference sequence). Written as DNA, the CDR3 is TGTGCCAGCAGTTTAAAGGCTCGAGCTAGGGGTTACAATGAGCAGTTCTTC. This encodes CASSLKARARGYNEQFF.

V and J are TRBV3-1 (or the pseudogene TRBV3-2) and TRBJ1-2, with a weak D call TRBD1 (6 bases). CDR1 and CDR2 (germline): LGHDT, YNNKEL (reference sequence). Trimming left V 3 bases short and J 8 bases short, with 16 bases between. The CDR3 is made up of 14 amino acids. CDR3 amino acids: CASSQTGEVHGYTF. CDR3 bases: TGTGCCAGCAGCCAGACAGGCGAAGTACACGGCTACACCTTC.

V usage is TRBV9 and J usage is TRBJ2-1; D is possibly TRBD2 (6 bases). Germline CDR1 and CDR2: SGDLS and YYNGEE. This CDR3 has 14 residues. Deletions cut 5 bases from V and 2 bases from J, with 11 bases between. The CDR3 sequence is CASSTGLAYNEQFF. Here the CDR3 DNA reads TGTGCCAGCAGTACGGGACTTGCCTACAATGAGCAGTTCTTC.

V and J are TRBV5-1 and TRBJ2-1, with no clear D. Germline V lookup: CDR1 SGHRS, CDR2 YFSETQ. Between the trimmed V and J ends, which lost 2 bases and 7 bases, there was a span of 13 bases. The CDR3 sequence is 14 residues long. CDR3 coding DNA: TGCGCCAGCAGCTTCCCTGGTGAGCTTAATGAGCAGTTCTTC. Amino acid sequence: CASSFPGELNEQFF.

The chain recombines TRBV7-2 with TRBJ2-3, with TRBD1 matching over 7 bases. Germline V gene lookup returns CDR1 SGHTA and CDR2 FQGNSA. The ends lost 4 bases at V and 13 bases at J; junction bases unmatched: 11. The CDR3 loop spans 13 amino acids. The CDR3 bases are TGTGCCAGCAGCTCAAATCAGGGGGATTTGGAGTATTTT. Translating it yields CASSSNQGDLEYF.

This chain links TRBV4-1 with TRBJ2-2; weak D call: TRBD1 (5 bases). This CDR3 spans 15 amino acids. The germline V and J ends were trimmed by 4 bases and 1 base, with 10 bases remaining between them. Germline assignment: CDR1 MGHRA and CDR2 YSYEKL. CDR3 sequence (DNA): TGCGCCAGCAGCCCCCAGGGCCTGAACACCGGGGAGCTGTTTTTT. It encodes CASSPQGLNTGELFF.

The V and J genes are TRBV27 and TRBJ2-7; tentatively, D is TRBD1 (5 bases). The CDR3 runs 14 residues. V lost 6 bases, J lost 3 bases, and 15 bases lay in between. Germline V lookup: CDR1 MNHEY, CDR2 SMNVEV (reference sequence). CDR3 in amino acids: CASSPDSWSYEQYF. The DNA for the CDR3 is TGTGCCAGCAGCCCCGACAGTTGGAGCTACGAGCAGTACTTC.

The chain has TRBV15 and TRBJ2-7, with 9 bases that match TRBD1. The CDR3 consists of 15 residues. The germline CDR1 and CDR2 sequences are LNHNV and YYDKDF (reference sequence). V shed 0 bases, J shed 4 bases, and the junction held 4 bases outside the gene matches. CDR3 loop: CATSRDDRGAYEQYF. The CDR3 region has the DNA TGTGCCACCAGCAGAGATGACAGGGGGGCTTACGAGCAGTACTTC.

The chain employs TRBV7-8 and TRBJ1-1; D may be TRBD1 (6 bases). CDR1 SGHVS and CDR2 FQNEAQ come from the germline V gene. This CDR3 contains 16 residues. V was cut by 2 bases and J by 0 bases, with 13 bases left in between. Here the CDR3 DNA reads TGTGCCAGCAGCTTACGGTTCGGGACATTGAACACTGAAGCTTTCTTT. It yields the protein CASSLRFGTLNTEAFF. The full variable domain, with the rest looked up from reference TRBV7-8 and TRBJ1-1, is GAGVSQSPRYKVAKRGQDVALRCDPISGHVSLFWYQQALGQGPEFLTYFQNEAQLDKSGLPSDRFFAERPEGSVSTLKIQRTQQEDSAVYLCASSLRFGTLNTEAFFGQGTRLTVV.

In DNA form, the CDR3 reads TGTGCCAGCAGTGAGTGGGGACTAAGCTCCTACAATGAGCAGTTCTTC. Encoded protein: CASSEWGLSSYNEQFF. The chain couples TRBV6-1 to TRBJ2-1; 7 bases are shared with TRBD2. This CDR3 contains 16 residues. Germline CDR1 reads MNHNS; CDR2 reads SASEGT. V dropped 3 bases and J dropped 0; count of bases not matched to a gene: 5.

Of note for this clone: The junction differs from germline at one of its ends, possibly a read error. The rearrangement links TRBV6-4 to TRBJ1-4, with TRBD1 as a possible D gene (5 bases). Germline lookup yields CDR1 MRHNA and CDR2 SNTAGT. This CDR3 region has 16 residues. The CDR3 loop is CASIDRGSTDGEKLFF. CDR3 nucleotides: TGTGCCAGCATTGACCGGGGGTCCACGGACGGTGAAAAACTGTTTTTT.

The rearrangement uses TRBV14 and TRBJ2-1; possible D gene TRBD1, 5 bases. CDR1 and CDR2 (germline): SGHDN, FVKESK. Trimming removed 4 bases from V and 9 bases from J, with 13 bases in between. This CDR3 spans 13 amino acids. Written as DNA, the CDR3 is TGTGCCAGCAGCCTTCACGTGGGGCTTGAGCAGTTCTTC. This encodes CASSLHVGLEQFF.

The J gene is TRBJ2-7, the V gene TRBV15; 9 bases line up with TRBD1. The CDR3 is made up of 15 amino acids. V lost 2 bases and J lost 2; bases outside the gene matches: 4. Germline V gene lookup returns CDR1 LNHNV and CDR2 YYDKDF (reference sequence). In DNA, the CDR3 is TGTGCCACCAGCAGATTCCGGGACAGGGCCTACGAGCAGTACTTC. Its translation: CATSRFRDRAYEQYF.

This clone was recorded only once. The rearrangement uses TRBV5-1 and TRBJ1-1; TRBD1 is a possible D gene (6 bases). The CDR3 is made up of 14 amino acids. Germline-derived CDR1 and CDR2 are SGHRS and YFSETQ. The V gene lost 3 bases and the J gene lost 5 bases, with 14 bases spanning the gap. CDR3 sequence reads: CASSSLGRGTEAFF. The CDR3 nucleotides are TGCGCCAGCAGCTCGTTAGGCAGGGGAACTGAAGCTTTCTTT.

This chain links TRBV5-6 with TRBJ1-1, with 9 bases lining up with TRBD1. J was trimmed by 4 bases and V by 4 bases; bases with no gene match: 5. The CDR3 length is 14 residues. Looked up from germline, CDR1 is SGHDT and CDR2 is YYEEEE. CDR3 loop: CASSLGTGTTEAFF. The CDR3 DNA follows: TGTGCCAGCAGCCTAGGGACAGGGACCACTGAAGCTTTCTTT.

The chain employs TRBV27 and TRBJ1-2, with TRBD1 identical over 7 bases. CDR1 MNHEY and CDR2 SMNVEV come from the germline V gene (reference sequence). CDR3 length: 15 amino acids. The trim removed 6 bases at V and 5 bases at J, leaving 12 bases unmatched. In nucleotides, the CDR3 is TGTGCCAGCAGGGCCTCAACGGGACAGATATATGGCTACACCTTC. It is translated as CASRASTGQIYGYTF.

The J gene is TRBJ2-1, the V gene TRBV12-3 or TRBV12-4; perhaps TRBD2 as D (5 bases). CDR3 size: 13 residues. V lost 0 bases, J lost 7 bases, and 7 bases lay in between. The CDR3 loop is CASSLARGNEQFF. Here the CDR3 DNA reads TGTGCCAGCAGTTTAGCGCGCGGGAATGAGCAGTTCTTC.